The 8 T cell receptor beta chains listed next were all sequenced from one sample in a study of control samples from healthy donors and cancer patients. Only in-frame clones appear in the TCRdb table, and some are missing; sequencing was by immunoSEQ multiplex PCR. The table shows around 230,000 clones, with roughly 94% occurring only once. The specimen sequenced was blood. The receptors come from a man in his forties or fifties in good health.

The CDR3 sequence is CASSGGEGHKNNEQFF. The CDR3 nucleotides read TGTGCCAGCAGCGGCGGGGAGGGCCATAAAAACAATGAGCAGTTCTTC. The chain uses TRBV3-1 (or the pseudogene TRBV3-2) and TRBJ2-1, with 7 positions matching TRBD2. Per germline, CDR1 LGHDT and CDR2 YNNKEL (reference sequence). The CDR3 spans 16 residues. V lost 5 bases and J lost 5; bases outside the gene matches: 12.

The J gene is TRBJ1-2, the V gene TRBV6-2 or TRBV6-3; no firm D call. CDR1 is MNHEY, CDR2 SVGEGT, per germline. The CDR3 covers 13 residues. V lost 6 bases and J lost 5, with 13 bases in between. In DNA form, the CDR3 reads TGTGCCAGCAGCCCAAACGGGTTTTATGGCTACACCTTC. This translates into CASSPNGFYGYTF.

The chain is built from TRBV6-5 and TRBJ1-3; TRBD1 might be the D (5 bases). The CDR3 has 14 residues. V was shortened by 4 bases and J by 4 bases, with 11 bases between the two germline ends. The germline V gene encodes CDR1 MNHEY and CDR2 SVGAGI. DNA for the CDR3: TGTGCCAGCAGTTCGGGGGGTGAAGGAAACACCATATATTTT. It is translated as CASSSGGEGNTIYF.

The gene calls are TRBV10-1 and TRBJ1-1, with TRBD1 as a possible D gene (6 bases). Germline assignment: CDR1 WNHNN and CDR2 SYGVQD (reference sequence). Trimming took 3 bases from V and 7 from J, leaving 12 bases between them. The CDR3 has 13 residues. For the CDR3, the DNA is TGCGCCAGCAGTGATACCAGGGGAGGTGAAGCTTTCTTT. Its translation: CASSDTRGGEAFF.

The J gene is TRBJ2-1, the V gene TRBV2; the D is unclear. The CDR3 contains 10 residues. V lost 7 bases to trimming and J lost 4 bases, with 2 bases between them. The germline V gene encodes CDR1 SNHLY and CDR2 FYNNEI. This chain's CDR3 is CASKYNEQFF. In DNA, the CDR3 is TGTGCCAGCAAATACAATGAGCAGTTCTTC.

V usage is TRBV6-5 and J usage is TRBJ1-1, with TRBD1 matching over 8 bases. Germline V gene lookup returns CDR1 MNHEY and CDR2 SVGAGI. The CDR3 runs to 12 residues. V was pared by 2 bases and J by 8 bases, with 1 base of the junction left unmatched. This CDR3 reads CASSYQGAEAFF. For the CDR3, the DNA is TGTGCCAGCAGTTACCAGGGGGCCGAAGCTTTCTTT.

The V call is TRBV6-1, the J call TRBJ1-1; perhaps TRBD1 as D (5 bases). The CDR3 spans 14 residues. V dropped 11 bases and J dropped 3 bases, with 19 bases sitting between them. CDR1 and CDR2 from the germline V gene are MNHNS and SASEGT. The CDR3 coding sequence is TGTGCCGCCCGGGACGCCCTGGGGGACACTGAAGCTTTCTTT. Translating it yields CAARDALGDTEAFF.

The chain couples TRBV29-1 to TRBJ2-2; D is possibly TRBD1 or TRBD2 (5 bases each). CDR3 length equals 13 residues. Germline CDR1 and CDR2: SQVTM and ANQGSEA. Trimming stripped 5 bases from V and 4 bases from J, with 11 bases between. The CDR3 nucleotides read TGCAGCGTTTCGGCAGGGAGCACCGGGGAGCTGTTTTTT. Amino acids: CSVSAGSTGELFF.